The 6 T cell receptor beta chains in this list originate from one sample, sequenced in a study of blood T cell repertoires in COVID-19. Measured with immunoSEQ multiplex PCR; TCRdb has only the in-frame clones, and not every one. Among around 140,000 clones listed, around 80% were seen once. The source material was peripheral blood. Receptors originate from a man between 65 and 85 years old who had recovered from COVID-19.

The V call is TRBV9, the J call TRBJ1-4; D possibly corresponds to TRBD1 (5 bases). Germline loops: CDR1 SGDLS, CDR2 YYNGEE. The CDR3 length is 17 residues. With 0 bases removed from V and 0 bases from J, the gap between germline ends came to 12 bases. The CDR3 is CASSVGEDNPTNEKLFF. CDR3 coding DNA: TGTGCCAGCAGCGTAGGAGAGGACAATCCAACTAATGAAAAACTGTTTTTT.

V is TRBV5-1 and J is TRBJ1-5, with 10 bases lining up with TRBD1. The germline CDR1 and CDR2 sequences are SGHRS and YFSETQ. The CDR3 sequence is 14 residues long. V trimming: 6 bases; J trimming: 4 bases; junction bases outside the gene matches: 4. CDR3 in amino acids: CASKPGQGNQPQHF. The CDR3 coding sequence is TGCGCCAGCAAGCCGGGACAGGGGAATCAGCCCCAGCATTTT.

The chain couples TRBV24-1 to TRBJ2-4; 7 bases map to TRBD2. CDR1 is KGHDR and CDR2 is SFDVKD in the germline V gene. CDR3 length: 20 residues. V was clipped by 0 bases and J by 6 bases; unmatched bases: 19. CDR3 sequence: CATSDLLDGRWRENGNIQYF. The CDR3 DNA sequence: TGTGCCACCAGTGATTTGCTGGATGGGCGTTGGCGGGAGAACGGAAACATTCAGTACTTC.

The CDR3 bases are TGTGCCAGCAGTTTATCGGGGGACAGGAGAAAAGAGACCCAGTACTTC. It codes for CASSLSGDRRKETQYF. This rearrangement joins TRBV27 to TRBJ2-5; 8 bases are shared with TRBD1. With V trimmed by 0 bases and J by 3 bases, 6 bases remained unmatched. Germline values: CDR1 MNHEY, CDR2 SMNVEV (reference sequence). The CDR3 runs 16 residues.

The rearrangement joins TRBV4-1 to TRBJ1-2; 9 nucleotides line up with TRBD1. The V gene's germline CDR1 is MGHRA and CDR2 YSYEKL. Trimming cost V 4 bases and J 4 bases; bases outside gene matches: 10. The CDR3 is 16 amino acids. CDR3 loop: CASSPNTGGVGYGYTF. The DNA of the CDR3 is TGCGCCAGCAGCCCAAATACAGGGGGCGTGGGCTATGGCTACACCTTC.

The table lists this clone with many counts. This chain links TRBV30 with TRBJ1-2; 7 bases are shared with TRBD1. This CDR3 contains 12 residues. Germline V gene sequence: CDR1 GTSNPN, CDR2 SVGIG (reference sequence). V lost 0 bases, J lost 7 bases, and 2 bases stayed unmatched. In DNA, the CDR3 is TGTGCCTGGAGTGTAGGGACAGCTGGCTACACCTTC. Translated, it gives CAWSVGTAGYTF.